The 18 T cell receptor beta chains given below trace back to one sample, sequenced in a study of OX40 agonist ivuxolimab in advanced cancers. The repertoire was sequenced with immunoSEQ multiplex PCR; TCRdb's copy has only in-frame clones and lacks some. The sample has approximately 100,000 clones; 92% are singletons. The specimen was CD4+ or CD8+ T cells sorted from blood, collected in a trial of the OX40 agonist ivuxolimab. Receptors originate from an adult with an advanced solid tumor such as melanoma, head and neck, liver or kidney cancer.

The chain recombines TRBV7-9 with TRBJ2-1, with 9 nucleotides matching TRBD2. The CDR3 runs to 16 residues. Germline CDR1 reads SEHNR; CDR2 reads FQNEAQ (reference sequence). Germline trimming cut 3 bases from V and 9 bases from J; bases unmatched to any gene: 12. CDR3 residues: CASSLGTSRSRSEQFF. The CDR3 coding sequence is TGTGCCAGCAGCTTGGGGACTAGCCGTTCCCGGAGTGAGCAGTTCTTC.

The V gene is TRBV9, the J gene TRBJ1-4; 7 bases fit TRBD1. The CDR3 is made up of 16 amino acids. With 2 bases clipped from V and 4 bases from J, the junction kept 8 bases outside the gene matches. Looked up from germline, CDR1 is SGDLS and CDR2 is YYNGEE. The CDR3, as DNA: TGTGCCAGCAGCGTTACCCCGGGACAGAGTAATGAAAAACTGTTTTTT. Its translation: CASSVTPGQSNEKLFF.

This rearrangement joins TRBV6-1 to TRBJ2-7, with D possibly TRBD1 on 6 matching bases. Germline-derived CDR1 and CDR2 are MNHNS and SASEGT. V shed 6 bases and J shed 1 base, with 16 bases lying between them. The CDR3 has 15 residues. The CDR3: CASRKSSDRSYEQYF. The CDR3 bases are TGTGCCAGCAGAAAATCGTCGGACAGATCCTACGAGCAGTACTTC.

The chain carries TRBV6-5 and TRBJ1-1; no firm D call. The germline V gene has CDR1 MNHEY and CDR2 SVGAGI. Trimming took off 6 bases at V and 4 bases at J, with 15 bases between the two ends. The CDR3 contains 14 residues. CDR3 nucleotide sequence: TGTGCCAGCAGCGCCAGGCGAACGGGCACTGAAGCTTTCTTT. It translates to CASSARRTGTEAFF.

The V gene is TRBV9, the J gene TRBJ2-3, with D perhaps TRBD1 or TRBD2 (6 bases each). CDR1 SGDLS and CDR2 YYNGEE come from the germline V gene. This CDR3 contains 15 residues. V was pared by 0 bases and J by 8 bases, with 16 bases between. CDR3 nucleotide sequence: TGTGCCAGCAGCGTAGACGAGGGGGGTCTCAGTACGCAGTATTTT. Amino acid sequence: CASSVDEGGLSTQYF.

Written as DNA, the CDR3 is TGCGCCAGCAGCTTGGCAGGGGTGGGGGTAGATACGCAGTATTTT. Translated: CASSLAGVGVDTQYF. V usage is TRBV5-1 and J usage is TRBJ2-3; D might be TRBD1 (6 bases). The germline gives CDR1 SGHRS, CDR2 YFSETQ. This CDR3 has 15 amino acids. V was trimmed by 0 bases and J by 5 bases, leaving 13 bases between them.

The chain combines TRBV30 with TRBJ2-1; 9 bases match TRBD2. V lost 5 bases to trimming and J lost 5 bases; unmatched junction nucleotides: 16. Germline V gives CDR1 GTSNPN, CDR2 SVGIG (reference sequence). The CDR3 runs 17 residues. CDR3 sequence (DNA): TGTGCCTGGGATCCCCTGGGGCGGGGGGGACTAGACAATGAGCAGTTCTTC. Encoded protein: CAWDPLGRGGLDNEQFF.

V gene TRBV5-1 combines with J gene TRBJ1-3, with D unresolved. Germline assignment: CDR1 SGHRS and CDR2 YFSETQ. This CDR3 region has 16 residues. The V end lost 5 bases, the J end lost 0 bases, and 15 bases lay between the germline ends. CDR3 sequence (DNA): TGCGCCAGCAGGTCAGTATCCCATCTCTCTGGAAACACCATATATTTT. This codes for CASRSVSHLSGNTIYF.

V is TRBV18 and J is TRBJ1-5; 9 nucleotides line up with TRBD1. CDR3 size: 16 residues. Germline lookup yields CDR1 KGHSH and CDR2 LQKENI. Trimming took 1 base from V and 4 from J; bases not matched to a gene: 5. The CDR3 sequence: CASSPLGQGTNQPQHF. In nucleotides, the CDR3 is TGTGCCAGCTCACCACTTGGACAGGGGACAAATCAGCCCCAGCATTTT.

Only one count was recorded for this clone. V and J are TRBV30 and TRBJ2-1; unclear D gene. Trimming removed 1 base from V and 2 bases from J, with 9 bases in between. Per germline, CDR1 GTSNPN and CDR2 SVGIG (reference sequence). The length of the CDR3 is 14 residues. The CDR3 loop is CAWSENPTYNEQFF. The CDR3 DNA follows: TGTGCCTGGAGTGAAAATCCGACCTACAATGAGCAGTTCTTC.

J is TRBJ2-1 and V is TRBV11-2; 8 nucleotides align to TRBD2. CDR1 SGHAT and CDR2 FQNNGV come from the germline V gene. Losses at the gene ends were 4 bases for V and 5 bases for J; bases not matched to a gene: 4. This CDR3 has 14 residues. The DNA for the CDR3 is TGTGCCAGCAGCTCCGGGACTAGTCACAATGAGCAGTTCTTC. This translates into CASSSGTSHNEQFF.

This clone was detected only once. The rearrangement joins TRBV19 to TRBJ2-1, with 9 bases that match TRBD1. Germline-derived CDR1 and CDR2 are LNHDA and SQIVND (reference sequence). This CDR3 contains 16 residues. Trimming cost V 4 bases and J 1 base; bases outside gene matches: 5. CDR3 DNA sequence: TGTGCCAGTAGTACCGACAGGGGGGCATCCTACAATGAGCAGTTCTTC. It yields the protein CASSTDRGASYNEQFF. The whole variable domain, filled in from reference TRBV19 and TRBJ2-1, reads DGGITQSPKYLFRKEGQNVTLSCEQNLNHDAMYWYRQDPGQGLRLIYYSQIVNDFQKGDIAEGYSVSREKKESFPLTVTSAQKNPTAFYLCASSTDRGASYNEQFFGPGTRLTVL.

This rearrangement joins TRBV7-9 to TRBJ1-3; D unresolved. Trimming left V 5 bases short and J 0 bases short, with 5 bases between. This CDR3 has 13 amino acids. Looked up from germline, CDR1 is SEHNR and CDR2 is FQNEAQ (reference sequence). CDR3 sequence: CASSPNSGNTIYF. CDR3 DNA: TGTGCCAGCAGCCCCAACTCTGGAAACACCATATATTTT. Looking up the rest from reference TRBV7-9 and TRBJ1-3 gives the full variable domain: DTGVSQNPRHKITKRGQNVTFRCDPISEHNRLYWYRQTLGQGPEFLTYFQNEAQLEKSRLLSDRFSAERPKGSFSTLEIQRTEQGDSAMYLCASSPNSGNTIYFGEGSWLTVV.

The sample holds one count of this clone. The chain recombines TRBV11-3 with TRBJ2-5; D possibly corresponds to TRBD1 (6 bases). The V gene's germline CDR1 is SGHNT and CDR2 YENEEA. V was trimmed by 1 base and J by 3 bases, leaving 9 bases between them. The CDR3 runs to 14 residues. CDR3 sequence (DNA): TGTGCCAGCAGCTTAGCAGGGGAAAAAGAGACCCAGTACTTC. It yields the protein CASSLAGEKETQYF.

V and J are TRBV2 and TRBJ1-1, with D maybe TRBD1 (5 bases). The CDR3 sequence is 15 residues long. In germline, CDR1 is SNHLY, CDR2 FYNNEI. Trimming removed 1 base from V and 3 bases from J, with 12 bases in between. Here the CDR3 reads CASSEVAGVDTEAFF. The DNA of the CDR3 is TGTGCCAGCAGTGAAGTTGCGGGGGTTGACACTGAAGCTTTCTTT.

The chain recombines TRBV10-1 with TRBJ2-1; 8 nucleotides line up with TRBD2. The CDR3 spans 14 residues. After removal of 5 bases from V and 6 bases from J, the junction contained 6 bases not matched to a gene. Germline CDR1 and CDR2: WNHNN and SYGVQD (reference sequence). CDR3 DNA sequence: TGCGCCAGCAGTTTTACCGGGACTAGCAATGAGCAGTTCTTC. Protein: CASSFTGTSNEQFF.

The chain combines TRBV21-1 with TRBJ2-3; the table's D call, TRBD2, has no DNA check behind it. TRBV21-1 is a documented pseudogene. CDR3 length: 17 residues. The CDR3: CASSARLAGDVRDTQYF. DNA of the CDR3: TGTGCCAGCAGCGCCCGACTAGCGGGGGATGTTAGAGATACGCAGTATTTT.

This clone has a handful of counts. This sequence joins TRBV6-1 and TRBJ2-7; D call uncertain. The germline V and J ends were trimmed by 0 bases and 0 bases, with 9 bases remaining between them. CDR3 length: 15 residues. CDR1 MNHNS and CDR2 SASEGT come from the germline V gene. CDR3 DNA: TGTGCCAGCAGTGAAGCGGTAGGAAGCTCCTACGAGCAGTACTTC. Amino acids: CASSEAVGSSYEQYF.